This T cell receptor (beta chain) comes out of a study of T cell clonotyping in hematopoietic cell transplantation. The repertoire was sequenced with immunoSEQ multiplex PCR; TCRdb's copy has only in-frame clones and lacks some. The sample contains about 21,000 clones, around 90% of which appear only once. As regards this clone: The antigen remains unidentified.

Findings of the study overall: No sorting was done, leaving CD4 and CD8 contributions mixed.

Time point given: recipient sample about 28 days before transplant, after cytoreduction. V was cut by 0 bases and J by 0 bases, with 6 bases left in between. There are 14 residues in the CDR3. CDR1 and CDR2 (germline): SGHRS, YFSETQ. The clonotype comes from a man between 18 and 29 years old with biphenotypic leukemia. Some clones in this sample may be carry-over from other donors' samples. Sequencing was performed on peripheral blood mononuclear cells, taken before stem cell transplant. The rearrangement links TRBV5-1 to TRBJ1-1; D is unresolved. CDR3 bases: TGCGCCAGCAGCTTGGAAGAGTTGAACACTGAAGCTTTCTTT. This translates into CASSLEELNTEAFF.